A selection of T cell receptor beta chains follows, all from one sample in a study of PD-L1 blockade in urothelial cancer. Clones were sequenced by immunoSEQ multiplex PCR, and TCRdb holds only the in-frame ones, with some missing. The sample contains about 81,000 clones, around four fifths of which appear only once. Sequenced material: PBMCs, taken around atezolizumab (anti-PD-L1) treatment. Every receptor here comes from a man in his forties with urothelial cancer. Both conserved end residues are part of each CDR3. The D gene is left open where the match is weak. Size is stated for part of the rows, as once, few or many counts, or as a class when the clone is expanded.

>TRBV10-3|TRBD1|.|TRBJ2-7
CAISERGQGDEQYF
TGTGCCATCAGTGAGCGGGGACAGGGGGACGAGCAGTACTTC
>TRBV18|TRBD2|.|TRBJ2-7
CASSPLGTSENEQYF
TGTGCCAGCTCACCGCTTGGGACTAGCGAAAACGAGCAGTACTTC
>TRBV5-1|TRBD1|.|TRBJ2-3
CASRKQGAQDTQYF
TGCGCCAGCAGAAAACAGGGGGCGCAAGATACGCAGTATTTT
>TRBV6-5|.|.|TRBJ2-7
CASSLGTSSYEQYF
TGTGCCAGCAGTTTAGGGACATCCTCCTACGAGCAGTACTTC
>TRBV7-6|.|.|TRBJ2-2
CASSSMRAGELFF
TGTGCCAGCAGCTCCATGAGGGCCGGGGAGCTGTTTTTT
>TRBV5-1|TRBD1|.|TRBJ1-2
CASSLLSIGQGFNYGYTF
TGCGCCAGCAGCTTATTATCAATAGGACAGGGATTTAACTATGGCTACACCTTC
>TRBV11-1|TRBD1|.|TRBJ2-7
CASSSSPRGTGVYEQYF
TGTGCCAGCAGCTCATCCCCCAGGGGGACAGGAGTCTACGAGCAGTACTTC
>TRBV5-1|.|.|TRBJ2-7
CASSLEPSGGYEQYF
TGCGCCAGCAGCTTGGAGCCCAGTGGGGGGTACGAGCAGTACTTC
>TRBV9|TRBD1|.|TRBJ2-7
CASSGQGAYEQYF
TGTGCCAGCAGCGGACAGGGTGCCTACGAGCAGTACTTC
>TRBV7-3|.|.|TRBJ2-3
CASSLTSVVTDTQYF
TGTGCCAGCAGCTTAACGTCAGTTGTCACAGATACGCAGTATTTT
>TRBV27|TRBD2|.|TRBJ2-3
CATEREGPDTQYF
TGTGCCACGGAGCGGGAGGGCCCAGATACGCAGTATTTT
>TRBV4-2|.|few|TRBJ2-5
CASSHRTGAGETQYF
TGTGCCAGCAGCCACCGAACAGGAGCTGGTGAGACCCAGTACTTC
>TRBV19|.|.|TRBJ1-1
CASSLGSNTEAFF
TGTGCCAGTAGTCTGGGCTCGAACACTGAAGCTTTCTTT
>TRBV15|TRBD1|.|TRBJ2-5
CATGQGGRETQYF
TGTGCCACCGGACAGGGAGGTCGAGAGACCCAGTACTTC
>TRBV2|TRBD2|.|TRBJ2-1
CASRGLAPLGDEQFF
TGTGCCAGCAGGGGACTAGCACCCTTGGGGGATGAGCAGTTCTTC
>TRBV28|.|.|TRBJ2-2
CASSFGDTYTGELFF
TGTGCCAGCAGTTTCGGTGACACATACACCGGGGAGCTGTTTTTT
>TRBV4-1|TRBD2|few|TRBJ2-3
CASSQEGTRTDTQYF
TGCGCCAGCAGCCAAGAGGGGACTAGAACAGATACGCAGTATTTT
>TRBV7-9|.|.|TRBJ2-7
CASRPGDREQYF
TGTGCCAGCAGGCCGGGGGATAGGGAGCAGTACTTC
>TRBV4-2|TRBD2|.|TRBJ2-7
CASSPQAGERFEQYF
TGTGCCAGCAGCCCCCAAGCGGGAGAAAGGTTCGAGCAGTACTTC
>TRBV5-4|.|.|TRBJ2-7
CASSLTRGYEQYF
TGTGCCAGCAGCCTGACGCGGGGATACGAGCAGTACTTC
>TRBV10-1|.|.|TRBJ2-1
CASSESLDEQFF
TGCGCCAGCAGTGAGTCACTAGATGAGCAGTTCTTC
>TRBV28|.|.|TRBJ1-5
CASSSRLQGLVQPQHF
TGTGCCAGCAGTTCGCGCCTCCAGGGGTTGGTTCAGCCCCAGCATTTT
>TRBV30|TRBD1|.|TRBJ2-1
CAWSEGQGFGNEQFF
TGTGCCTGGAGTGAGGGACAGGGGTTCGGAAATGAGCAGTTCTTC
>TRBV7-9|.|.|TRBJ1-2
CASSSGDEGGYTF
TGTGCCAGCAGCTCCGGGGATGAGGGTGGCTACACCTTC
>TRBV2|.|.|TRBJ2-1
CASGERSRSYNEQFF
TGTGCCAGCGGGGAGCGGAGTCGCTCCTACAATGAGCAGTTCTTC
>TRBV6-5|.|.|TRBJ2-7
CASNGLSYEQYF
TGTGCCAGCAATGGCCTCTCCTACGAGCAGTACTTC
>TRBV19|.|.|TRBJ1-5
CASTPPGGSNQPQHF
TGTGCCAGTACGCCGCCCGGGGGTAGCAATCAGCCCCAGCATTTT
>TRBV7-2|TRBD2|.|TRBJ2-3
CASSPVAGVYTDTQYF
TGTGCCAGCAGCCCTGTAGCGGGAGTGTACACAGATACGCAGTATTTT
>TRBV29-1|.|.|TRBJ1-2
CSVAEEGYTF
TGCAGCGTAGCCGAGGAGGGCTACACCTTC
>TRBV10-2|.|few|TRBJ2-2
CASSEKLASSLFF
TGCGCCAGCAGTGAGAAGTTGGCTAGCTCGCTGTTTTTT
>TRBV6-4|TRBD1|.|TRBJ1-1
CASSPGQGNTEAFF
TGTGCCAGCAGTCCGGGACAGGGGAACACTGAAGCTTTCTTT
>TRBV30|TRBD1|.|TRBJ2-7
CAWSVGTVAPEQYF
TGTGCCTGGAGTGTAGGGACAGTAGCTCCCGAGCAGTACTTC
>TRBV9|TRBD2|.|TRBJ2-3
CASSVGGSGPAADTQYF
TGTGCCAGCAGCGTAGGTGGTAGCGGGCCCGCCGCGGATACGCAGTATTTT
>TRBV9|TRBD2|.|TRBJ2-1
CASSVGELAREGLNEQFF
TGTGCCAGCAGCGTAGGGGAGCTAGCACGGGAGGGCCTCAATGAGCAGTTCTTC
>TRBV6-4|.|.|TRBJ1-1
CASSDMRGGAFF
TGTGCCAGCAGTGACATGAGGGGGGGAGCTTTCTTT
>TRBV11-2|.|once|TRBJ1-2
CASSLGQDFYYGYTF
TGTGCCAGCAGCTTAGGGCAGGACTTTTACTATGGCTACACCTTC
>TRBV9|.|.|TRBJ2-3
CASTPAGDGTQYF
TGTGCCAGCACCCCGGCAGGGGACGGTACGCAGTATTTT
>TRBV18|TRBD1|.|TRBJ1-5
CASSPGQNQPQHF
TGTGCCAGCTCGCCGGGACAGAATCAGCCCCAGCATTTT
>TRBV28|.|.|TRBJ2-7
CASSSLRTTRAPTYEQYF
TGTGCCAGCAGTTCCCTCCGGACCACTAGAGCCCCTACCTACGAGCAGTACTTC
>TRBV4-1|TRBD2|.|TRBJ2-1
CASSQAGGWGLEHNEQFF
TGCGCCAGCAGCCAAGCGGGGGGCTGGGGACTAGAACACAATGAGCAGTTCTTC
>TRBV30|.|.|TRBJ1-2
CAWSVLRWGYTF
TGTGCCTGGAGTGTACTCCGGTGGGGCTACACCTTC